The 9 T cell receptor beta chains below come from one sample, sequenced in a study of blood T cells in healthy people across ages. Together with a sample-barcoded 5' primer, a J-beta primer mix was included in a second PCR lasting roughly 6 to 12 cycles. MiXCR, run by TCRdb on the 5' RACE reads, gives a single entry per CDR3 protein. The repertoire holds roughly 1,500,000 distinct CDR3 sequences, approximately 40% seen once, with 7% to 9.5% in the top ten. The specimen was blood. The receptors were gathered from a young woman in good health.

The gene calls are TRBV20-1 and TRBJ2-4; TRBD2 aligns across 7 bases. Per the germline V gene, CDR1 is DFQATT and CDR2 is SNEGSKA (reference sequence). The ends lost 7 bases at V and 1 base at J; junction bases unmatched: 10. The CDR3 runs to 15 residues. The DNA for the CDR3 is TGCAGTGGGGAGGGACCGCTTGTCGCCAAAAACATTCAGTACTTC. Protein: CSGEGPLVAKNIQYF.

This chain links TRBV29-1 with TRBJ2-3; 7 positions match TRBD1. V lost 4 bases, J lost 3 bases, and 4 bases stayed unmatched. The CDR3 totals 13 residues. The V gene's germline CDR1 is SQVTM and CDR2 ANQGSEA. This CDR3 is CSVGARGTDTQYF. In DNA, the CDR3 is TGCAGCGTTGGCGCCAGGGGGACAGATACGCAGTATTTT.

This clonotype has just one count. The chain combines TRBV29-1 with TRBJ2-1; D is tentatively TRBD1 or TRBD2 (5 bases each). The germline V gene has CDR1 SQVTM and CDR2 ANQGSEA. The CDR3 loop spans 15 amino acids. The V end was cut by 4 bases, the J end by 3 bases, with 16 bases between. CDR3 sequence reads: CSVGAGTGGYNEQFF. The CDR3 DNA reads TGCAGCGTTGGAGCAGGAACAGGAGGCTACAATGAGCAGTTCTTC.

V gene TRBV11-2 combines with J gene TRBJ1-2; D ambiguous. The CDR3 totals 14 residues. Germline V gives CDR1 SGHAT, CDR2 FQNNGV. The germline V and J ends were trimmed by 3 bases and 8 bases, with 16 bases remaining between them. This CDR3 reads CASSFWAHGAGYTF. Written as DNA, the CDR3 is TGTGCCAGCAGCTTCTGGGCACATGGCGCGGGCTACACCTTC.

The chain's CDR3 is CASSLSTVRGHTQYF. The CDR3 DNA reads as TGTGCCAGCAGTTTATCGACAGTCAGGGGACATACGCAGTATTTT. The chain links TRBV27 to TRBJ2-3, with D maybe TRBD1 (6 bases). CDR1 MNHEY and CDR2 SMNVEV come from the germline V gene (reference sequence). The CDR3 runs 15 residues. The V end lost 0 bases, the J end lost 7 bases, and 14 bases lay between the germline ends.

V gene TRBV27 combines with J gene TRBJ1-2; D not resolved. The CDR3 spans 13 residues. Germline V lookup: CDR1 MNHEY, CDR2 SMNVEV (reference sequence). With 5 bases removed from V and 0 bases from J, the gap between germline ends came to 7 bases. CDR3 residues: CASSAAPNYGYTF. CDR3 nucleotides: TGTGCCAGCAGTGCAGCACCTAACTATGGCTACACCTTC.

This chain links TRBV4-1 with TRBJ2-3, with 9 bases lining up with TRBD2. The V gene's germline CDR1 is MGHRA and CDR2 YSYEKL. This CDR3 has 18 residues. After removal of 2 bases from V and 2 bases from J, the junction contained 11 bases not matched to a gene. CDR3 nucleotide sequence: TGCGCCAGCAGCCAATTGCAAGTAGCGGGAGCCGCCACAGATACGCAGTATTTT. It codes for CASSQLQVAGAATDTQYF.

This clonotype turned up a few times. CDR3 sequence (DNA): TGCGCCAGCAGCCAAAGGTGGGCGGAGGGCGGTGAGCAGTTCTTC. Encoded protein: CASSQRWAEGGEQFF. This rearrangement joins TRBV4-1 to TRBJ2-1, with D perhaps matching TRBD2 (6 bases). Germline V gives CDR1 MGHRA, CDR2 YSYEKL. The CDR3 is 15 amino acids. V lost 2 bases and J lost 9, with 17 bases in between.

This clonotype was seen just once. The rearrangement uses TRBV6-6 and TRBJ2-7; TRBD1 or TRBD2 may be the D gene (5 bases each). The length of the CDR3 is 11 residues. The V gene's germline CDR1 is MNHNY and CDR2 SVGAGI (reference sequence). The V gene lost 8 bases and the J gene lost 5 bases, with 10 bases spanning the gap. The CDR3 DNA reads TGTGCCAGCGTCGGGACCCACGAGCAGTACTTC. Protein product: CASVGTHEQYF.